This T cell receptor (beta chain) is drawn from a study of OX40 agonist ivuxolimab in advanced cancers. Generated by immunoSEQ multiplex PCR, the TCRdb table keeps only in-frame clones and is missing some. The table records nearly 20,000 clones, about four fifths of them present only once. With V trimmed by 7 bases and J by 8 bases, 12 bases remained unmatched. Germline values: CDR1 LGHNT, CDR2 FRNRAP. CDR3 length equals 17 residues. This receptor was taken from an adult with an advanced solid tumor such as melanoma, head and neck, liver or kidney cancer. The chain uses TRBV12-5 and TRBJ1-6, with 12 bases lining up with TRBD1. The source was CD4+ or CD8+ T cells sorted from blood, collected in a trial of the OX40 agonist ivuxolimab. The CDR3 DNA reads TGTGCTAGTGCGACGGGACAGGGGGCGCACCTATATTCACCCCTCCACTTT. As protein: CASATGQGAHLYSPLHF. Full variable domain (outside the CDR3, taken from reference TRBV12-5 and TRBJ1-6): DARVTQTPRHKVTEMGQEVTMRCQPILGHNTVFWYRQTMMQGLELLAYFRNRAPLDDSGMPKDRFSAEMPDATLATLKIQPSEPRDSAVYFCASATGQGAHLYSPLHFGNGTRLTVT.